There are a few counts of the clone carrying this T cell receptor (beta chain). What it recognizes is unknown. Germline assignment: CDR1 SGHVS and CDR2 FQNEAQ. With 1 base removed from V and 5 bases from J, the gap between germline ends came to 14 bases. The CDR3 is 16 amino acids. This sample was included in a study of T cell repertoires in cytomegalovirus infection. Study as a whole: Recently identified HLA-C-restricted CMV epitopes and well-studied HLA-B-restricted CMV epitopes were used by the study. It can be stated that public TCR beta signatures indicated CMV infection as well as a matching HLA type. Study-wide results and limits: Cumulative public TCR beta family frequency identified carriers of CMV plus the relevant HLA. Dominant in the ex vivo response were TCR beta clonotypes restricted by HLA-C and specific for CMV.

MiXCR was run by TCRdb on the reads, yielding one entry per CDR3 protein. Among about 920,000 distinct CDR3 sequences listed, less than 40% were seen once. The chain has TRBV7-8 and TRBJ2-2; weak D call: TRBD2 (6 bases). This TCR was recovered from a human donor in good health (CMV status not recorded). Some clones in this sample may be carry-over from other donors' samples. The specimen was cultured CD8+ T cells from PBMCs, collected from culture after CMV antigen stimulation. The CDR3 bases are TGTGCCAGCAGCTTAGGGGAACGGGGGTGGACCGGGGAGCTGTTTTTT. This sequence encodes CASSLGERGWTGELFF.